Below, 29 T cell receptor beta chains from the same sample are listed, as sequenced in a study of blood T cell repertoires in COVID-19. Sequencing was performed with immunoSEQ multiplex PCR; in TCRdb, only in-frame clones are kept and a portion is missing. The sample includes approximately 270,000 clones, 89% of them seen just once. Sequencing was performed on peripheral blood. All receptors derive from a man aged 45 to 65 with acute or convalescent COVID-19.

This clone was seen only a few times. The chain employs TRBV7-3 and TRBJ2-1, with TRBD2 identical over 11 bases. Germline CDR1 SGHTA, CDR2 FQGTGA. CDR3 size: 17 residues. Losses at the gene ends were 5 bases for V and 5 bases for J; bases not matched to a gene: 11. CDR3 DNA: TGTGCCAGCAGCCGTAGCGGGGGGGCCCTTTCGGACAATGAGCAGTTCTTC. Translating it yields CASSRSGGALSDNEQFF. The full variable domain, completed using reference TRBV7-3 and TRBJ2-1, is GAGVSQTPSNKVTEKGKYVELRCDPISGHTALYWYRQSLGQGPEFLIYFQGTGAADDSGLPNDRFFAVRPEGSVSTLKIQRTERGDSAVYLCASSRSGGALSDNEQFFGPGTRLTVL.

The chain's CDR3 is CASSPTLGTSGANVLTF. As DNA, the CDR3 is TGTGCCAGCAGCCCGACCCTTGGGACTTCTGGGGCCAACGTCCTGACTTTC. V usage is TRBV9 and J usage is TRBJ2-6; perhaps TRBD2 as D (6 bases). V was pared by 4 bases and J by 1 base, with 15 bases between. The CDR3 contains 17 residues. The germline CDR1 and CDR2 sequences are SGDLS and YYNGEE.

This clone was observed a single time. This sequence joins TRBV3-1 (or the pseudogene TRBV3-2) and TRBJ2-7; 8 positions match TRBD1. The CDR3 has 17 residues. Germline V gives CDR1 LGHDT, CDR2 YNNKEL (reference sequence). V shed 2 bases, J shed 0 bases, and the junction held 9 bases outside the gene matches. The CDR3, as DNA: TGTGCCAGCAGCCAAAGCGGTGAGGGACAGGCCTCCTACGAGCAGTACTTC. It yields the protein CASSQSGEGQASYEQYF.

The rearrangement joins TRBV27 to TRBJ2-5; D not certain. V lost 5 bases and J 2 bases, leaving 12 bases between the germline ends. CDR3 length: 14 residues. Per germline, CDR1 MNHEY and CDR2 SMNVEV (reference sequence). CDR3 sequence (DNA): TGTGCCAGCAGTACCCGGAGCCCGCAAGAGACCCAGTACTTC. It is translated as CASSTRSPQETQYF.

The chain has TRBV5-4 and TRBJ2-3; the D is unclear. Germline V CDR1 and CDR2: SGHNT, YYREEE (reference sequence). Between the trimmed V and J ends, which lost 2 bases and 2 bases, there was a span of 9 bases. The CDR3 consists of 14 residues. The CDR3 DNA sequence: TGTGCCAGCAGCTTCCCGAGAGACACAGATACGCAGTATTTT. The encoded protein is CASSFPRDTDTQYF.

The V call is TRBV5-1, the J call TRBJ2-7, with 10 bases fitting TRBD1. The trim removed 0 bases at V and 1 base at J, leaving 4 bases unmatched. The germline CDR1 and CDR2 sequences are SGHRS and YFSETQ. The CDR3 runs to 16 residues. The CDR3 DNA reads TGCGCCAGCAGCTTGGGGTGGGGACAGGGGTCCTACGAGCAGTACTTC. Protein sequence: CASSLGWGQGSYEQYF.

This chain connects TRBV21-1 to TRBJ2-5; the table gives TRBD1 as D, unverified against the DNA. TRBV21-1 is a pseudogene. There are 16 residues in the CDR3. The CDR3 DNA reads TGTGCCAGCAGCAAAGTGGACAGGGGGCAAGGGGGGACCCAGTACTTC. This encodes CASSKVDRGQGGTQYF.

The chain carries TRBV6-8 and TRBJ1-2; 11 bases map to TRBD1. Germline CDR1 is MNHGY and CDR2 is SAAAGT. The length of the CDR3 is 15 residues. J was trimmed by 4 bases and V by 10 bases; bases with no gene match: 11. The CDR3 DNA reads as TGTGCCATGACAGGGACAGGGGGGGATGGCTATGGCTACACCTTC. Its translation: CAMTGTGGDGYGYTF.

This clone was observed many times. The chain couples TRBV7-9 to TRBJ2-6, with D perhaps TRBD1 (6 bases). This CDR3 is built from 17 residues. The germline CDR1 and CDR2 sequences are SEHNR and FQNEAQ (reference sequence). V was pared by 6 bases and J by 4 bases, with 19 bases between. The CDR3 DNA follows: TGTGCCAGCAGGCAGTTCATGTGGGGGCGCGGGGCCAACGTCCTGACTTTC. Its protein is CASRQFMWGRGANVLTF.

The chain joins TRBV7-9 to TRBJ1-1, with a weak D call TRBD1 (6 bases). Germline CDR1 reads SEHNR; CDR2 reads FQNEAQ (reference sequence). The CDR3 has 13 amino acids. V was trimmed by 1 base and J by 7 bases, leaving 10 bases between them. The CDR3 DNA reads TGTGCCAGCAGCTTAGAGATAGGGGGTGAAGCTTTCTTT. Its translation: CASSLEIGGEAFF.

The rearrangement uses TRBV10-3 and TRBJ2-7; no reliable D call. The V end lost 0 bases, the J end lost 6 bases, and 9 bases lay between the germline ends. The CDR3 extends over 13 amino acids. Germline V CDR1 and CDR2: ENHRY, SYGVKD. CDR3 protein: CAISESHSVEQYF. CDR3 DNA sequence: TGTGCCATCAGTGAGTCCCACAGTGTCGAGCAGTACTTC.

This chain joins TRBV12-5 and TRBJ1-5; D remains ambiguous. The CDR3 totals 14 residues. Germline values: CDR1 LGHNT, CDR2 FRNRAP. The V gene lost 6 bases and the J gene lost 4 bases, with 13 bases spanning the gap. The CDR3 protein is CASGRDRGNQPQHF. Here the CDR3 DNA reads TGTGCTAGTGGCCGAGACCGGGGAAATCAGCCCCAGCATTTT.

The J gene is TRBJ1-1, the V gene TRBV5-6; a possible D gene is TRBD1 (6 bases). Germline CDR1 is SGHDT and CDR2 is YYEEEE. Trimming cost V 2 bases and J 0 bases, with 20 bases left between them. The CDR3 length is 18 residues. The CDR3 loop reads CASSFGFQPGAMNTEAFF. DNA of the CDR3: TGTGCCAGCAGCTTTGGTTTTCAGCCAGGGGCCATGAACACTGAAGCTTTCTTT. Full variable domain (missing parts from reference TRBV5-6 and TRBJ1-1): DAGVTQSPTHLIKTRGQQVTLRCSPKSGHDTVSWYQQALGQGPQFIFQYYEEEERQRGNFPDRFSGHQFPNYSSELNVNALLLGDSALYLCASSFGFQPGAMNTEAFFGQGTRLTVV.

The rearrangement uses TRBV7-2 and TRBJ2-3; 7 bases map to TRBD2. CDR3 length: 16 residues. V trimming: 1 base; J trimming: 2 bases; junction bases outside the gene matches: 6. Germline lookup yields CDR1 SGHTA and CDR2 FQGNSA. The chain's CDR3 is CASSLVWDYYTDTQYF. CDR3 DNA sequence: TGTGCCAGCAGCTTAGTTTGGGACTACTACACAGATACGCAGTATTTT.

CDR3 region: CASSVGGGSNTEAFF. The CDR3 nucleotides are TGTGCCAGCAGCGTAGGAGGAGGTAGTAACACTGAAGCTTTCTTT. This chain uses TRBV9 with TRBJ1-1; D is ambiguous. Germline lookup yields CDR1 SGDLS and CDR2 YYNGEE. Trimming left V 0 bases short and J 2 bases short, with 11 bases between. This CDR3 is 15 amino acids long. The variable domain in full, completed from reference TRBV9 and TRBJ1-1, reads DSGVTQTPKHLITATGQRVTLRCSPRSGDLSVYWYQQSLDQGLQFLIQYYNGEERAKGNILERFSAQQFPDLHSELNLSSLELGDSALYFCASSVGGGSNTEAFFGQGTRLTVV.

V gene TRBV11-2 combines with J gene TRBJ1-5; TRBD1 matches at 9 bases. The CDR3 extends over 17 amino acids. Losses at the gene ends were 4 bases for V and 5 bases for J; bases not matched to a gene: 12. Germline V gene data show CDR1 as SGHAT and CDR2 as FQNNGV. DNA of the CDR3: TGTGCCAGCAGCTATTTACAACCACAGGGGGCGGATCAGCCCCAGCATTTT. It yields the protein CASSYLQPQGADQPQHF.

The chain has TRBV11-1 and TRBJ1-2; D is possibly TRBD1 (5 bases). The CDR3 spans 13 residues. Trimming left V 5 bases short and J 8 bases short, with 15 bases between. Germline V lookup: CDR1 SGHAT, CDR2 FQDESV (reference sequence). This CDR3 is CASSPGLQGGYTF. CDR3 coding DNA: TGTGCCAGCAGCCCGGGACTCCAAGGGGGCTACACCTTC.

The chain couples TRBV2 to TRBJ2-7; 11 bases map to TRBD2. Germline V CDR1 and CDR2: SNHLY, FYNNEI. The CDR3 covers 16 residues. The junction had 9 bases not matched to a gene; V was cut back by 3 bases and J by 5 bases. The CDR3 nucleotides read TGTGCCAGCAGTGACATTCCGGGACTAGCGGCCCACGAGCAGTACTTC. This codes for CASSDIPGLAAHEQYF.

This clone was recorded only once. In DNA, the CDR3 is TGTGCCAGCAGCTTAGAGCCAGGGTGGGAGCAGTACTTC. This translates into CASSLEPGWEQYF. The chain joins TRBV7-8 to TRBJ2-7; weak D call: TRBD1 (5 bases). Trimming stripped 1 base from V and 7 bases from J, with 11 bases between. The CDR3 has 13 residues. From germline, CDR1 is SGHVS and CDR2 FQNEAQ.

The chain couples TRBV5-1 to TRBJ1-6; D might be TRBD1 (5 bases). The CDR3 loop spans 16 amino acids. V was trimmed by 0 bases and J by 7 bases, leaving 14 bases between them. Germline lookup yields CDR1 SGHRS and CDR2 YFSETQ. The CDR3 loop reads CASSLVYRGSNSPLHF. CDR3 DNA sequence: TGCGCCAGCAGCTTGGTGTACCGGGGGTCGAATTCACCCCTCCACTTT. The variable domain in full, completed from reference TRBV5-1 and TRBJ1-6, reads KAGVTQTPRYLIKTRGQQVTLSCSPISGHRSVSWYQQTPGQGLQFLFEYFSETQRNKGNFPGRFSGRQFSNSRSEMNVSTLELGDSALYLCASSLVYRGSNSPLHFGNGTRLTVT.

The CDR3 loop reads CASSRGGGITEAFF. The DNA for the CDR3 is TGCGCCAGCAGCCGCGGGGGGGGGATCACTGAAGCTTTCTTT. The chain uses TRBV10-1 and TRBJ1-1; D might be TRBD1 (5 bases). With 6 bases removed from V and 4 bases from J, the gap between germline ends came to 15 bases. The germline V gene has CDR1 WNHNN and CDR2 SYGVQD (reference sequence). The CDR3 length is 14 residues.

This clone came up a few times. The chain is built from TRBV13 and TRBJ1-1, with D tentatively TRBD1 (6 bases). Trimming removed 6 bases from V and 1 base from J, with 15 bases in between. The germline gives CDR1 PRHDT, CDR2 FYEKMQ (reference sequence). This CDR3 comprises 15 residues. The DNA for the CDR3 is TGTGCCAGCAGTTGGGGGGGCAGGGAGAACACTGAAGCTTTCTTT. It translates to CASSWGGRENTEAFF. Full variable domain (outside the CDR3, taken from reference TRBV13 and TRBJ1-1): AAGVIQSPRHLIKEKRETATLKCYPIPRHDTVYWYQQGPGQDPQFLISFYEKMQSDKGSIPDRFSAQQFSDYHSELNMSSLELGDSALYFCASSWGGRENTEAFFGQGTRLTVV.

The rearrangement uses TRBV9 and TRBJ2-5; 8 bases are shared with TRBD2. Trimming took 0 bases from V and 5 from J; bases not matched to a gene: 9. The CDR3 length is 16 residues. Germline V CDR1 and CDR2: SGDLS, YYNGEE. The CDR3 nucleotides are TGTGCCAGCAGCGTAGGGGGTAGCGGGGTCTGGGAGACCCAGTACTTC. Its protein is CASSVGGSGVWETQYF.

The chain is built from TRBV27 and TRBJ1-2; 7 positions match TRBD1. CDR3 length: 14 amino acids. Germline V gives CDR1 MNHEY, CDR2 SMNVEV (reference sequence). The ends lost 4 bases at V and 4 bases at J; junction bases unmatched: 6. The CDR3 region has the DNA TGTGCCAGCAGTTCCGGGACAGCCTTCTATGGCTACACCTTC. This codes for CASSSGTAFYGYTF.

The chain recombines TRBV10-3 with TRBJ2-5; D is possibly TRBD1 (6 bases). This CDR3 contains 13 residues. Trimming removed 8 bases from V and 3 bases from J, with 13 bases in between. Per germline, CDR1 ENHRY and CDR2 SYGVKD. CDR3 protein: CAIGGRGEETQYF. For the CDR3, the DNA is TGTGCCATCGGGGGCAGGGGCGAAGAGACCCAGTACTTC.

The chain joins TRBV25-1 to TRBJ2-5, with 8 positions matching TRBD2. V shed 7 bases and J 7 bases; nucleotides not matched to a gene: 5. This CDR3 is 12 amino acids long. Germline CDR1 MGHDK, CDR2 SYGVNS. The CDR3 bases are TGTGCCAGCATGAGTAGCGGGGCGACCCAGTACTTC. This gives the protein CASMSSGATQYF.

This clone turned up a few times. The chain joins TRBV21-1 to TRBJ2-6; TRBD1 is the table's D call, not checked against the DNA. TRBV21-1 is recorded as a pseudogene. The length of the CDR3 is 19 residues. This CDR3 reads CASSKQLTGGISGANVLTF. As DNA, the CDR3 is TGTGCCAGCAGCAAACAGTTGACAGGGGGCATCTCTGGGGCCAACGTCCTGACTTTC.

The genes are TRBV19 and TRBJ2-1; D call uncertain. In germline, CDR1 is LNHDA, CDR2 SQIVND (reference sequence). V lost 5 bases to trimming and J lost 2 bases, with 13 bases between them. CDR3 size: 15 residues. Here the CDR3 DNA reads TGTGCCAGTAGTTCCGGTGGTAGAACCTACAATGAGCAGTTCTTC. It translates to CASSSGGRTYNEQFF.

The rearrangement links TRBV6-5 to TRBJ2-1; 9 bases agree with TRBD1. This CDR3 has 15 amino acids. V dropped 5 bases and J dropped 9; count of bases not matched to a gene: 11. CDR1 and CDR2 from the germline V gene are MNHEY and SVGAGI. CDR3 amino acids: CASSRDRVYNGEQFF. DNA for the CDR3: TGTGCCAGCAGTCGGGACAGGGTTTACAATGGTGAGCAGTTCTTC.